This TCR beta chain was identified during a study of T cells after yellow fever vaccination. Study results and caveats: Most primary-vaccination clones reappeared after the booster (about 95% CD4, about 88% CD8).

TCR cDNA, made by 5'RACE template switching, carried an added universal primer site and UMIs. TCRdb reprocessed the 5' RACE reads with MiXCR, giving one entry per CDR3 protein. The table lists about 370,000 distinct CDR3 sequences, about 9.9% of them singletons. In this sample, this clonotype turned up a few times. Its antigen is still unknown. Sequencing was performed on PBMCs, taken on the day of the first yellow fever vaccination. This clonotype originated in a young man who received the YFV17D yellow fever vaccine.

The CDR3 protein is CATSDLPGSSTDTQYF. CDR3 sequence (DNA): TGTGCCACCAGTGATTTACCAGGGTCCAGCACAGATACGCAGTATTTT. The V and J genes are TRBV24-1 and TRBJ2-3; the D gene is possibly TRBD1 (5 bases). V lost 1 base to trimming and J lost 0 bases, with 10 bases between them. This CDR3 spans 16 amino acids. CDR1 KGHDR and CDR2 SFDVKD come from the germline V gene.